The 18 T cell receptor beta chains below come from one sample, sequenced in a study of T-cell memory formation after mild COVID-19. One entry per CDR3 protein, called by TCRdb with MiXCR from the 5' RACE reads. The sample carries 550,000 to 700,000 distinct CDR3 sequences, roughly 17% recorded once. The sample was PBMCs or a T cell subset sorted from them (not recorded which). The source is an adult woman who had mild COVID-19 (a few samples of this study predate the infection). Cell type and time point are not known.

The chain couples TRBV27 to TRBJ2-7; either TRBD1 or TRBD2 may supply D (5 bases each). From germline, CDR1 is MNHEY and CDR2 SMNVEV (reference sequence). This CDR3 spans 14 amino acids. V was cut by 6 bases and J by 0 bases, with 12 bases left in between. The CDR3 sequence is CASSGGGFSYEQYF. The CDR3 DNA reads TGTGCCAGCAGCGGTGGGGGATTCTCCTACGAGCAGTACTTC.

This clonotype was seen more than once but under ten times. The chain carries TRBV7-9 and TRBJ2-1; either TRBD1 or TRBD2 may fit D (6 bases each). The CDR3 is made up of 17 amino acids. In germline, CDR1 is SEHNR, CDR2 FQNEAQ (reference sequence). V lost 2 bases and J lost 5, with 19 bases in between. The CDR3 region has the DNA TGTGCCAGCAGCTTAAAAGGGGGGCTAGCGCCTCACAATGAGCAGTTCTTC. Protein product: CASSLKGGLAPHNEQFF.

This clonotype was found a few times. J is TRBJ1-1 and V is TRBV4-2; D perhaps matches TRBD1 (6 bases). Germline-derived CDR1 and CDR2 are LGHNA and YNFKEQ. The CDR3 runs 15 residues. V dropped 4 bases and J dropped 4 bases, with 16 bases sitting between them. CDR3 DNA: TGTGCCAGCAGCCCCGTACAGGGATCGAGCACTGAAGCTTTCTTT. Translation gives CASSPVQGSSTEAFF.

This clonotype has ten or more counts. The gene calls are TRBV7-9 and TRBJ1-1; tentative D call: TRBD1 (5 bases). CDR3 length: 13 residues. In germline, CDR1 is SEHNR, CDR2 FQNEAQ (reference sequence). Trimming took 6 bases from V and 6 from J, leaving 14 bases between them. The CDR3 region has the DNA TGTGCCAGCAGTCTGACCGGGGCAGCTGAAGCTTTCTTT. Protein product: CASSLTGAAEAFF.

This clonotype has only a few counts. The CDR3 protein is CASRDRIAYNEQFF. As DNA, the CDR3 is TGTGCCAGCAGGGACAGAATCGCCTACAATGAGCAGTTCTTC. The rearrangement links TRBV12-3 or TRBV12-4 to TRBJ2-1; D perhaps matches TRBD1 (6 bases). CDR3 length: 14 amino acids. The V and J ends lost 6 bases and 2 bases respectively, with 11 bases between them.

This clonotype occurred a few times. The chain has TRBV20-1 and TRBJ2-1; TRBD2 matches at 13 bases. V lost 0 bases to trimming and J lost 5 bases; unmatched junction nucleotides: 7. This CDR3 contains 17 residues. Per germline, CDR1 DFQATT and CDR2 SNEGSKA (reference sequence). Here the CDR3 reads CSARDSGTSGVHNEQFF. The CDR3 DNA follows: TGCAGTGCTAGAGATTCGGGGACTAGCGGGGTGCACAATGAGCAGTTCTTC.

This clonotype was observed a handful of times. The chain joins TRBV7-2 to TRBJ2-6; 10 nucleotides align to TRBD2. The CDR3 is 19 amino acids. The germline gives CDR1 SGHTA, CDR2 FQGNSA. The V and J ends lost 2 bases and 3 bases, in that order; junction bases with no gene match: 10. The CDR3 DNA reads TGTGCCAGCAGCTTATTCAGGGTAGCGGGAGGTGATGGGGCCAACGTCCTGACTTTC. As protein: CASSLFRVAGGDGANVLTF. The full variable domain, rest sourced from reference TRBV7-2 and TRBJ2-6, is GAGVSQSPSNKVTEKGKDVELRCDPISGHTALYWYRQSLGQGLEFLIYFQGNSAPDKSGLPSDRFSAERTGGSVSTLTIQRTQQEDSAVYLCASSLFRVAGGDGANVLTFGAGSRLTVL.

There are a few counts of this clonotype. The CDR3 here is CASSSLPLNTEAFF. CDR3 nucleotides: TGTGCCAGCAGCTCCTTACCCCTGAACACTGAAGCTTTCTTT. V usage is TRBV5-5 and J usage is TRBJ1-1; no clear D gene. There are 14 residues in the CDR3. The germline CDR1 and CDR2 sequences are SGHKS and YYEKEE (reference sequence). Trimming stripped 3 bases from V and 0 bases from J, with 9 bases between.

This chain links TRBV24-1 with TRBJ2-7; D remains unclear. CDR1 and CDR2 from the germline V gene are KGHDR and SFDVKD. Trimming pared 9 bases from V and 3 bases from J, leaving 14 bases between. CDR3 size: 13 residues. This CDR3 reads CATGVKGGYEQYF. CDR3 coding DNA: TGTGCCACCGGGGTCAAAGGCGGCTACGAGCAGTACTTC.

This clonotype has just a few counts. V and J are TRBV4-3 and TRBJ2-3, with D tentatively TRBD2 (6 bases). The V gene lost 0 bases and the J gene lost 4 bases, with 11 bases spanning the gap. The CDR3 is 15 residues long. Per the germline V gene, CDR1 is LGHNA and CDR2 is YSLEER. The CDR3 DNA reads as TGCGCCAGCAGCCAAGAGTTTGGGAGGTCAGATACGCAGTATTTT. Residues: CASSQEFGRSDTQYF.

This chain uses TRBV7-9 with TRBJ2-7; tentatively, D is TRBD1 or TRBD2 (6 bases each). The V end was cut by 0 bases, the J end by 6 bases, with 15 bases between. Germline CDR1 and CDR2: SEHNR and FQNEAQ (reference sequence). The CDR3 has 15 residues. CDR3: CASSLADRWGVEQYF. CDR3 coding DNA: TGTGCCAGCAGCTTAGCGGACAGATGGGGGGTCGAGCAGTACTTC.

The sample holds a few counts of this clonotype. This sequence joins TRBV4-1 and TRBJ2-5; weak D call: TRBD2 (6 bases). CDR1 MGHRA and CDR2 YSYEKL come from the germline V gene. V lost 1 base to trimming and J lost 9 bases, with 12 bases between them. The CDR3 has 13 residues. The CDR3 sequence: CASSQGLVGAQYF. The CDR3 DNA reads as TGCGCCAGCAGCCAAGGACTAGTTGGGGCCCAGTACTTC.

The chain links TRBV2 to TRBJ1-6; the match to TRBD1 covers 7 bases. This CDR3 is built from 13 residues. Germline V gene sequence: CDR1 SNHLY, CDR2 FYNNEI. V lost 7 bases to trimming and J lost 9 bases; unmatched junction nucleotides: 6. The CDR3 loop is CASIRQGVSPLHF. The CDR3 region has the DNA TGTGCCAGCATAAGGCAGGGGGTTTCACCCCTCCACTTT. Full variable domain (rest looked up from reference TRBV2 and TRBJ1-6): EPEVTQTPSHQVTQMGQEVILRCVPISNHLYFYWYRQILGQKVEFLVSFYNNEISEKSEIFDDQFSVERPDGSNFTLKIRSTKLEDSAMYFCASIRQGVSPLHFGNGTRLTVT.

As concerns this clonotype: No conserved phenylalanine or tryptophan is present at the end of the CDR3, so a read error is the likely explanation. The genes are TRBV2 and TRBJ2-3; D gene uncertain. CDR3 length: 12 amino acids. V was cut by 7 bases and J by 4 bases, with 9 bases left in between. Germline loops: CDR1 SNHLY, CDR2 FYNNEI. The CDR3 nucleotides are TGTGCCAGCACTGCAGTTTCAGATACGCAGTATTCT. Its protein is CASTAVSDTQYS.

This clonotype was counted between two and nine times. The V gene is TRBV11-1, the J gene TRBJ2-5; D is possibly TRBD1 (5 bases). The CDR3 has 14 amino acids. Germline V gives CDR1 SGHAT, CDR2 FQDESV (reference sequence). The V end was cut by 3 bases, the J end by 4 bases, with 12 bases between. The DNA of the CDR3 is TGTGCCAGCAGCTTTGGGGCTCGAGGAGAGACCCAGTACTTC. Protein sequence: CASSFGARGETQYF.

V gene TRBV15 combines with J gene TRBJ1-1; TRBD1 aligns across 9 bases. Germline CDR1 LNHNV, CDR2 YYDKDF (reference sequence). This CDR3 has 17 residues. After removal of 0 bases from V and 0 bases from J, the junction contained 5 bases not matched to a gene. The CDR3 loop is CATSRDLQGAMNTEAFF. The DNA of the CDR3 is TGTGCCACCAGCAGAGATCTACAGGGGGCGATGAACACTGAAGCTTTCTTT.

The chain is built from TRBV5-1 and TRBJ2-4, with D hard to call. Germline values: CDR1 SGHRS, CDR2 YFSETQ. This CDR3 comprises 14 residues. The V and J ends lost 4 bases and 5 bases respectively, with 13 bases between them. CDR3 nucleotides: TGCGCCAGCAGCCTCGGTGACCCACAAAACATTCAGTACTTC. Translated, it gives CASSLGDPQNIQYF.

This clonotype was seen more than once but under ten times. The rearrangement joins TRBV2 to TRBJ1-1; no clear D. V lost 3 bases, J lost 1 base, and 6 bases lay in between. CDR1 is SNHLY and CDR2 is FYNNEI in the germline V gene. CDR3 size: 13 residues. Written as DNA, the CDR3 is TGTGCCAGCAGTGAGGAGTGGAACACTGAAGCTTTCTTT. Translating it yields CASSEEWNTEAFF.